This entry lists 19 T cell receptor beta chains sequenced from one sample in a study of cytomegalovirus exposure and HLA in healthy donors. Primers for the PCR totalled 60 Vbeta and 13 Jbeta. Some clones are missing from TCRdb's copy, which holds only in-frame ones; the method was immunoSEQ multiplex PCR. The table has some 120,000 clones, around 64% seen once. Source material: PBMCs. Source of these receptors: a man aged 25 to 40 in good health and CMV-seropositive.

The rearrangement joins TRBV2 to TRBJ1-6, with D perhaps TRBD1 (5 bases). V gave up 3 bases and J gave up 3 bases, with 9 bases separating them. CDR3 length: 15 residues. CDR1 and CDR2 from the germline V gene are SNHLY and FYNNEI. The CDR3, as DNA: TGTGCCAGCAGTGAGGGGGGACTCTATAATTCACCCCTCCACTTT. Translated, it gives CASSEGGLYNSPLHF.

The chain joins TRBV29-1 to TRBJ2-3; possible D gene TRBD1, 5 bases. Germline CDR1 SQVTM, CDR2 ANQGSEA. Trimming shortened V by 3 bases and J by 3 bases, and 13 bases separated the two germline ends. The CDR3 consists of 14 residues. The CDR3 DNA sequence: TGCAGCGTTGATTCCCCCCAGGGAACAGATACGCAGTATTTT. It translates to CSVDSPQGTDTQYF.

In DNA, the CDR3 is TGTGCCAGCAGGGGACAGGGGGCAGGCTATGGCTACACCTTC. This gives the protein CASRGQGAGYGYTF. The chain employs TRBV28 and TRBJ1-2; TRBD1 matches at 12 bases. After removal of 6 bases from V and 4 bases from J, the junction contained 3 bases not matched to a gene. CDR3 length: 14 residues. The germline gives CDR1 MDHEN, CDR2 SYDVKM.

This clone appeared a few times. The chain carries TRBV28 and TRBJ1-3, with TRBD1 matching over 11 bases. V lost 3 bases and J lost 0; bases outside the gene matches: 13. The CDR3 loop spans 20 amino acids. Germline-derived CDR1 and CDR2 are MDHEN and SYDVKM. The CDR3 loop reads CASSLVTDRGRLSSGNTIYF. Here the CDR3 DNA reads TGTGCCAGCAGTTTGGTCACGGACAGGGGGCGCCTCAGCTCTGGAAACACCATATATTTT.

The gene calls are TRBV7-9 and TRBJ2-2, with D perhaps matching TRBD1 (6 bases). V lost 0 bases and J 3 bases, leaving 11 bases between the germline ends. The CDR3 is made up of 16 amino acids. Germline assignment: CDR1 SEHNR and CDR2 FQNEAQ (reference sequence). CDR3 sequence reads: CASSLASGQHTGELFF. The CDR3 nucleotides read TGTGCCAGCAGCTTAGCGTCTGGACAGCACACCGGGGAGCTGTTTTTT. The whole variable domain, filled in from reference TRBV7-9 and TRBJ2-2, reads DTGVSQNPRHKITKRGQNVTFRCDPISEHNRLYWYRQTLGQGPEFLTYFQNEAQLEKSRLLSDRFSAERPKGSFSTLEIQRTEQGDSAMYLCASSLASGQHTGELFFGEGSRLTVL.

The chain carries TRBV2 and TRBJ2-5; D is unresolved. Germline V gene data show CDR1 as SNHLY and CDR2 as FYNNEI. The CDR3 length is 9 residues. V dropped 11 bases and J dropped 7 bases, with 8 bases sitting between them. The CDR3 sequence is CAVEVTQYF. The CDR3 DNA follows: TGTGCCGTTGAGGTGACCCAGTACTTC.

This chain links TRBV6-1 with TRBJ2-1; 14 bases are shared with TRBD2. V lost 4 bases and J lost 4; bases outside the gene matches: 3. The CDR3 loop spans 16 amino acids. Germline V gene sequence: CDR1 MNHNS, CDR2 SASEGT. The CDR3 reads CASSATSGRVYNEQFF. CDR3 in DNA: TGTGCCAGCAGTGCGACTAGCGGGAGGGTTTACAATGAGCAGTTCTTC.

The V call is TRBV18, the J call TRBJ1-1, with 9 positions matching TRBD1. Germline loops: CDR1 KGHSH, CDR2 LQKENI. This CDR3 contains 20 residues. Trimming at V came to 6 bases and at J to 7 bases, leaving 27 bases not matched to a gene. The CDR3 sequence: CASSDQELPETPGQGVEAFF. In DNA, the CDR3 is TGTGCCAGCTCGGACCAGGAGCTCCCCGAAACGCCGGGACAGGGCGTTGAAGCTTTCTTT.

The V and J genes are TRBV29-1 and TRBJ1-1, with 7 nucleotides matching TRBD1. CDR3 length: 13 residues. Germline loops: CDR1 SQVTM, CDR2 ANQGSEA. Trimming removed 6 bases from V and 1 base from J; junction bases left unmatched: 5. CDR3 residues: CSVEGQWNTEAFF. Written as DNA, the CDR3 is TGCAGCGTAGAGGGACAGTGGAACACTGAAGCTTTCTTT.

The genes are TRBV5-1 and TRBJ2-1, with TRBD1 matching 8 bases. V trimming: 3 bases; J trimming: 7 bases; junction bases outside the gene matches: 6. The germline gives CDR1 SGHRS, CDR2 YFSETQ. The CDR3 sequence is 14 residues long. The CDR3 loop is CASSSGQAGNEQFF. The CDR3 region has the DNA TGCGCCAGCAGCTCGGGACAGGCGGGGAATGAGCAGTTCTTC. Full variable domain (remainder filled in from reference TRBV5-1 and TRBJ2-1): KAGVTQTPRYLIKTRGQQVTLSCSPISGHRSVSWYQQTPGQGLQFLFEYFSETQRNKGNFPGRFSGRQFSNSRSEMNVSTLELGDSALYLCASSSGQAGNEQFFGPGTRLTVL.

J is TRBJ2-1 and V is TRBV10-1; D gene ambiguous. V was shortened by 1 base and J by 1 base, with 8 bases between the two germline ends. The CDR3 loop spans 15 amino acids. Germline lookup yields CDR1 WNHNN and CDR2 SYGVQD (reference sequence). CDR3 bases: TGCGCCAGCAGTGAGTATCAAGCGTCCTACAATGAGCAGTTCTTC. The encoded protein is CASSEYQASYNEQFF.

With regard to this clone: In the same sample, other DNA sequences code for this CDR3. This chain joins TRBV7-9 and TRBJ1-1, with a weak D call TRBD1 (6 bases). Germline CDR1 SEHNR, CDR2 FQNEAQ (reference sequence). CDR3 length: 14 amino acids. Trimming removed 1 base from V and 2 bases from J, with 8 bases in between. The CDR3 bases are TGTGCCAGCAGCTTAGGACAGGCAAACACTGAAGCTTTCTTT. Amino acid sequence: CASSLGQANTEAFF. Complete variable domain (other parts from reference TRBV7-9 and TRBJ1-1): DTGVSQNPRHKITKRGQNVTFRCDPISEHNRLYWYRQTLGQGPEFLTYFQNEAQLEKSRLLSDRFSAERPKGSFSTLEIQRTEQGDSAMYLCASSLGQANTEAFFGQGTRLTVV.

The genes are TRBV27 and TRBJ1-5; the D gene is possibly TRBD1 (6 bases). This CDR3 contains 16 residues. V was cut by 1 base and J by 2 bases, with 12 bases left in between. Germline assignment: CDR1 MNHEY and CDR2 SMNVEV (reference sequence). DNA for the CDR3: TGTGCCAGCAGTTTATTAGGGGGTCAGGGCAATCAGCCCCAGCATTTT. Residues: CASSLLGGQGNQPQHF.

The CDR3 region is CASSSGQAGEKLFF. The CDR3 coding sequence is TGCGCCAGCAGCTCGGGACAGGCCGGTGAAAAACTGTTTTTT. The chain carries TRBV5-1 and TRBJ1-4; 8 bases fit TRBD1. The CDR3 has 14 residues. Germline-derived CDR1 and CDR2 are SGHRS and YFSETQ. V lost 3 bases, J lost 7 bases, and 5 bases stayed unmatched.

V usage is TRBV21-1 and J usage is TRBJ1-5; the table's D call TRBD1 went unverified against the DNA. TRBV21-1 is a listed pseudogene. The CDR3 sequence is 16 residues long. The CDR3 here is CASSKERTHSGQPQHF. The CDR3 nucleotides read TGTGCCAGCAGCAAAGAGAGGACACATTCGGGTCAGCCCCAGCATTTT.

In its sample, this clone was seen a few times. The chain uses TRBV19 and TRBJ1-5, with a tentative D call TRBD1 (5 bases). Between the trimmed V and J ends, which lost 1 base and 7 bases, there was a span of 11 bases. The CDR3 has 14 residues. CDR1 and CDR2 from the germline V gene are LNHDA and SQIVND (reference sequence). The CDR3 coding sequence is TGTGCCAGTAGTATAGGGCAGGGACTGCAGCCCCAGCATTTT. Encoded protein: CASSIGQGLQPQHF.

CDR3 loop: CASSSDSLNTEAFF. The CDR3 DNA reads TGTGCCAGTAGTTCGGACAGTCTAAACACTGAAGCTTTCTTT. V is TRBV19 and J is TRBJ1-1, with TRBD1 as a possible D gene (6 bases). CDR1 LNHDA and CDR2 SQIVND come from the germline V gene (reference sequence). The CDR3 spans 14 residues. V was shortened by 5 bases and J by 2 bases, with 12 bases between the two germline ends.

By frequency in the sample, this clone is medium-sized. The V gene is TRBV11-2, the J gene TRBJ1-1; 7 bases agree with TRBD1. Trimming removed 5 bases from V and 5 bases from J; junction bases left unmatched: 8. CDR1 is SGHAT, CDR2 FQNNGV, per germline. This CDR3 has 14 amino acids. The CDR3 nucleotides read TGTGCCAGCAGCGTGACAGGGATTGGTACTGAAGCTTTCTTT. It specifies CASSVTGIGTEAFF.

The chain's CDR3 is CASSPRGAEAFF. DNA for the CDR3: TGCGCCAGCAGCCCCCGGGGGGCTGAAGCTTTCTTT. The genes are TRBV5-1 and TRBJ1-1; possible D gene TRBD1, 5 bases. Trimming pared 4 bases from V and 6 bases from J, leaving 10 bases between. The CDR3 is made up of 12 amino acids. The V gene's germline CDR1 is SGHRS and CDR2 YFSETQ.